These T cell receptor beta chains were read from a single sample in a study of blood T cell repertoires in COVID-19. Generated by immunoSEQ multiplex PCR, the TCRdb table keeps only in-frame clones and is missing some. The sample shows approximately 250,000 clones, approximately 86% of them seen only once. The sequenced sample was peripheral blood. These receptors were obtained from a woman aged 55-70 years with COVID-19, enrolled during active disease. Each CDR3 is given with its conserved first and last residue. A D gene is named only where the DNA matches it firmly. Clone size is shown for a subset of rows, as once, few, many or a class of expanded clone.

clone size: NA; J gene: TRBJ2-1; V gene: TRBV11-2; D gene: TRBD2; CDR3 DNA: TGTGCCAGCAGCTTAGATAGGACTAGCGGGCCTGAGCAGTTCTTC; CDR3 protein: CASSLDRTSGPEQFF
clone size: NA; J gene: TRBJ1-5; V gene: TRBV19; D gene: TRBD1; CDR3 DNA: TGTGCCAGTAGTCCCCGACAGGGATATAGCAATCAGCCCCAGCATTTT; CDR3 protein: CASSPRQGYSNQPQHF
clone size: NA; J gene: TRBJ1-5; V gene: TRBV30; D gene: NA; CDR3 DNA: TGTGCCTGGAGCTTAGGGGCTGATCAGCCCCAGCATTTT; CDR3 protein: CAWSLGADQPQHF
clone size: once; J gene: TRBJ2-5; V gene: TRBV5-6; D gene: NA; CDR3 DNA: TGTGCCAGCAGCTGGGCTCCTCAAGAGACCCAGTACTTC; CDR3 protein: CASSWAPQETQYF
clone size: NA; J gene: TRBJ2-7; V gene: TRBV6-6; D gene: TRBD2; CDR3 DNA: TGTGCCAGCAGTCCTAGCGGGAGAGGTTCCGAGCAGTACTTC; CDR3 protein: CASSPSGRGSEQYF
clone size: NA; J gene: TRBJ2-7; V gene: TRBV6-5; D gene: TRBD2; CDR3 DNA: TGTGCCACGCGGGCGGCGGGAGATGTCGAGCAGTACTTC; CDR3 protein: CATRAAGDVEQYF
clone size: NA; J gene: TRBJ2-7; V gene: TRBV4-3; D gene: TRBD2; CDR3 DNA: TGCGCCAGCAGCTTTAAGCGGGAGGGCTCCTACGAGCAGTACTTC; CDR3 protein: CASSFKREGSYEQYF
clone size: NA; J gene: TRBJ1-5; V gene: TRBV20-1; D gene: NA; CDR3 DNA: TGCAGTGCTAGTTGGCAGGGTAGTCAGCCCCAGCATTTT; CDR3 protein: CSASWQGSQPQHF
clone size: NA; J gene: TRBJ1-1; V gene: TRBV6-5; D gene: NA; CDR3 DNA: TGTGCCAGCAGTTCGGGGGGCACTGAAGCTTTCTTT; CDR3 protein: CASSSGGTEAFF
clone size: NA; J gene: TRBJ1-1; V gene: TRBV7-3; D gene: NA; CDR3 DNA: TGTGCCAGCAGCCTCCAGGACCGGGGGACGGCCACTGAAGCTTTCTTT; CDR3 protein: CASSLQDRGTATEAFF
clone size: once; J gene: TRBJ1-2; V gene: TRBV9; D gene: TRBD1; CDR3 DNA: TGTGCCAGCAGCGTTATCATGGGACAGGGTGATGGCTACACCTTC; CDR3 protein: CASSVIMGQGDGYTF
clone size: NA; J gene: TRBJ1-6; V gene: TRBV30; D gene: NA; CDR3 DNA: TGTGCCTGGATGCAGGATGGGGCTCCCGCCCTCCACTTT; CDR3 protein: CAWMQDGAPALHF
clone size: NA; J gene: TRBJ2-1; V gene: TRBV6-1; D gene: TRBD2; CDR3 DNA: TGTGCCAGCAGTGGGACTAGCGGGAGGGGATCCTACAATGAGCAGTTCTTC; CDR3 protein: CASSGTSGRGSYNEQFF
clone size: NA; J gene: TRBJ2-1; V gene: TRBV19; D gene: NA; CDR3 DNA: TGTGCCAGTAGTATACGACAGCCGCCGGCGAATGAGCAGTTCTTC; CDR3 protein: CASSIRQPPANEQFF
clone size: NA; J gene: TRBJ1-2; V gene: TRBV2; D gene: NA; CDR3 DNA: TGTGCCAGCAGTGAGACACTGTTGGGCTATGGCTACACCTTC; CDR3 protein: CASSETLLGYGYTF
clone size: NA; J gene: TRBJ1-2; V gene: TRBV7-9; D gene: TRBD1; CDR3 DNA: TGTGCCAGCAGCGCTCGACGGGACAGGCCTAACTATGGCTACACCTTC; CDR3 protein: CASSARRDRPNYGYTF
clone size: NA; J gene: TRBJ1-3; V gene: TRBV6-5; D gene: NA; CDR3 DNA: TGTGCCAGCAACGGCTCTGGAAACACCATATATTTT; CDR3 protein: CASNGSGNTIYF
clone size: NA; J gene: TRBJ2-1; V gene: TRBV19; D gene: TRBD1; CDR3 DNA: TGTGCCAGCCAACCGGGACAGGGGAATGAGCAGTTCTTC; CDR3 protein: CASQPGQGNEQFF
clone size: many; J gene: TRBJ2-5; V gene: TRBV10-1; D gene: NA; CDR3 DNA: TGCGCCAGCAGTGAGACAGGGCGAGAGACCCAGTACTTC; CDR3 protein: CASSETGRETQYF
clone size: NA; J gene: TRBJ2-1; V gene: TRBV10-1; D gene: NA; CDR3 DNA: TGCGCCAGTTCAGGTGCTCAGGAGCAGTTCTTC; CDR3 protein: CASSGAQEQFF
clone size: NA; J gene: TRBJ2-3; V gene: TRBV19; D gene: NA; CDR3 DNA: TGTGCCAGTAGTACCTTGACTAGAATCACAGATACGCAGTATTTT; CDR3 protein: CASSTLTRITDTQYF
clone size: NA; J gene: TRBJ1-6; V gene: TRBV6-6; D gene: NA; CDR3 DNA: TGTGCCAGCAGTTATGTCACGAGGACGGGGTCACCCCTCCACTTT; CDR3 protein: CASSYVTRTGSPLHF
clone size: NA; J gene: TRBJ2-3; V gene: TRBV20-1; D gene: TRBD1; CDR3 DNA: TGCAGTGCTAGTTTGACAGGGGGAGACGTCAGTTGGGATACGCAGTATTTT; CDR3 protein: CSASLTGGDVSWDTQYF
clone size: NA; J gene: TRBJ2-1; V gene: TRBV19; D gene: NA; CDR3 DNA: TGTGCCAGTAGTATGATAGGGGGAATGAGGGAGCAGTTCTTC; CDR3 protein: CASSMIGGMREQFF
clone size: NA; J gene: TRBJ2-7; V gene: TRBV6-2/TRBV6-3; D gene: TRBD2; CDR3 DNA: TGTGCCAGCAGCCCTCTGGGACTAGCGGGAGACTCCTACGAGCAGTACTTC; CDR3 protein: CASSPLGLAGDSYEQYF
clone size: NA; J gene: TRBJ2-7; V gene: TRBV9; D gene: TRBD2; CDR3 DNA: TGTGCCAGCAGCGTATCCGCGGGAGTTGGCTACGAGCAGTACTTC; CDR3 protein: CASSVSAGVGYEQYF
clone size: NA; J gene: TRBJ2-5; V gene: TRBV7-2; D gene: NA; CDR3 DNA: TGTGCCAGCAGCTTATACAGGGGAGGCGAGACCCAGTACTTC; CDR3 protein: CASSLYRGGETQYF
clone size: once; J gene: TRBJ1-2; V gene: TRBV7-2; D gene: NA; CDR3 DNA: TGTGCCAGCAGCTCTCCCCAGGGGACGGGGGGCTACACCTTC; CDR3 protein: CASSSPQGTGGYTF
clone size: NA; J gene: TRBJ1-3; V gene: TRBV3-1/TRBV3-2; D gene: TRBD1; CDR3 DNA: TGTGCCAGCAGCCATTTGACAGGGATCTCTGGAAACACCATATATTTT; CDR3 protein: CASSHLTGISGNTIYF
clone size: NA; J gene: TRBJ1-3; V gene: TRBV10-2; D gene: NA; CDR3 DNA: TGCGCCAGCAGTGACAGGGCGAGAGAGTCTGGAAACACCATATATTTT; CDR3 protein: CASSDRARESGNTIYF
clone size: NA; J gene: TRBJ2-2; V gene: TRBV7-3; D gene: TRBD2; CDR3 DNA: TGTGCCAGCAGCTTAACGTGGGGACTAGCTGGCGGGGAGCTGTTTTTT; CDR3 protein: CASSLTWGLAGGELFF
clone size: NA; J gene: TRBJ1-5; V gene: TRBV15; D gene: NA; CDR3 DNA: TGTGCCACCAGCAGATTGTTTGGGACACACAATCAGCCCCAGCATTTT; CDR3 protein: CATSRLFGTHNQPQHF
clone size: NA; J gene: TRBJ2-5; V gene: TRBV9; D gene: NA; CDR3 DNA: TGTGCCAGCAGCGTTCAGGGGTCAGAGACCCAGTACTTC; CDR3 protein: CASSVQGSETQYF
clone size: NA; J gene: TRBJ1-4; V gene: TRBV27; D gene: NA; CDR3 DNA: TGTGCCAGCAGTTTTAGGGCAGGGTATAATGAAAAACTGTTTTTT; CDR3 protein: CASSFRAGYNEKLFF
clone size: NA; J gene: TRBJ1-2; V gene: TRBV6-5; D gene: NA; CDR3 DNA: TGTGCCACCACCAATCAGGGGCCTAACTATGGCTACACCTTC; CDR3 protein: CATTNQGPNYGYTF
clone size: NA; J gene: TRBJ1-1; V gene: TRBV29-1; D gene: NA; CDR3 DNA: TGCAGCGTTGGGGGCCAGTCGATGAACACTGAAGCTTTCTTT; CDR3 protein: CSVGGQSMNTEAFF
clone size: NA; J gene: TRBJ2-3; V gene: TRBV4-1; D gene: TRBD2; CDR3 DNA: TGCGCCAGCAGCCCGGGACTAGCGGGAGTAACTAGCACAGATACGCAGTATTTT; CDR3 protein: CASSPGLAGVTSTDTQYF
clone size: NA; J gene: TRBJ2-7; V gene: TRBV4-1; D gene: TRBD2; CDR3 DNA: TGCGCCAGCAGCCAGAGGATAGACCGGACTAGCGGGAGGGCCGGAGGCGAGCAGTACTTC; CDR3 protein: CASSQRIDRTSGRAGGEQYF
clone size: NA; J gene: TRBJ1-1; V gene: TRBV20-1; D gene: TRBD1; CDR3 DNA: TGCAGTGCTAGTAAGGCGGACAGGTCAACGACTGAAGCTTTCTTT; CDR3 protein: CSASKADRSTTEAFF
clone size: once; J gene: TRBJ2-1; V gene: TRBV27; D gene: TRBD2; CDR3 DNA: TGTGCCAGCAGTTTTATGGGCGGGGGCTACAATGAGCAGTTCTTC; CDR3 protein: CASSFMGGGYNEQFF
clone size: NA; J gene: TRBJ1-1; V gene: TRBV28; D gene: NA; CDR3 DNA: TGTGCCAGCAGAATATGGGGGGGGAACACTGAAGCTTTCTTT; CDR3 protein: CASRIWGGNTEAFF
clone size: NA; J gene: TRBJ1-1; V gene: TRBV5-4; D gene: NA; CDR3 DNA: TGTGCCAGCAGCCTACGGGGATTGAACACTGAAGCTTTCTTT; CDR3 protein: CASSLRGLNTEAFF
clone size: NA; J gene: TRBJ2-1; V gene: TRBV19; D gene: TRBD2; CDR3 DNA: TGTGCCAGTAGTATCCAGCGGGAGGGCCGTGGGGAGCAGTTCTTC; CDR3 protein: CASSIQREGRGEQFF
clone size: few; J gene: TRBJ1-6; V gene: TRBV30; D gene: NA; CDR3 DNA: TGTGCCTGGAGTTCAGTTAATTCACCCCTCCACTTT; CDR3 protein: CAWSSVNSPLHF
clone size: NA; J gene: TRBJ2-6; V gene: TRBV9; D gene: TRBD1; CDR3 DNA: TGTGCCAGCAGCGTAGAGGGGGCGGCTGGGGCCAACGTCCTGACTTTC; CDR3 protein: CASSVEGAAGANVLTF
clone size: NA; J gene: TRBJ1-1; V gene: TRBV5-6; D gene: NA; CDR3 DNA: TGTGCCAGCAGTTTTGCCCAGGGCACTGAAGCTTTCTTT; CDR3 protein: CASSFAQGTEAFF
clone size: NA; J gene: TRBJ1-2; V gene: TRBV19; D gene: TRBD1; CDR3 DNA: TGTGCCAGTAGCCCCGACAGGGGATCCTATGGCTACACCTTC; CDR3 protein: CASSPDRGSYGYTF